This entry lists 4 T cell receptor beta chains sequenced from one sample in a study of cytomegalovirus exposure and HLA in healthy donors. Researchers ran the PCR with 60 Vbeta and 13 Jbeta primers. Data came from immunoSEQ multiplex PCR; TCRdb stores just in-frame clones and leaves some out. The repertoire holds around 92,000 clones, 81% seen once, with approximately 1.1% in the top ten. Sequencing was performed on PBMCs. These receptor sequences come from a girl between 2 and 10 years old in good health and CMV-seropositive.

This chain joins TRBV6-5 and TRBJ1-2; D is perhaps TRBD1 (5 bases). The V end was cut by 5 bases, the J end by 6 bases, with 13 bases between. The germline V gene has CDR1 MNHEY and CDR2 SVGAGI. CDR3 length equals 13 residues. CDR3 in amino acids: CASSRQGSNGYTF. DNA of the CDR3: TGTGCCAGCAGTCGCCAGGGAAGCAATGGCTACACCTTC.

V is TRBV5-1 and J is TRBJ2-2, with 9 bases that match TRBD1. The CDR3 is made up of 17 amino acids. CDR1 SGHRS and CDR2 YFSETQ come from the germline V gene. J gave up 4 bases and V 1 base, and 8 bases lay outside the gene matches. In nucleotides, the CDR3 is TGCGCCAGCAGCTTGTGGGGACAGGGTATGAGCACCGGGGAGCTGTTTTTT. Protein sequence: CASSLWGQGMSTGELFF.

The chain joins TRBV2 to TRBJ2-2, with D possibly being TRBD2 (6 bases). Germline loops: CDR1 SNHLY, CDR2 FYNNEI. The CDR3 covers 13 residues. Trimming removed 6 bases from V and 5 bases from J, with 10 bases in between. CDR3 sequence: CASRSRETGELFF. The DNA of the CDR3 is TGTGCCAGCAGATCCCGGGAGACCGGGGAGCTGTTTTTT.

The genes are TRBV7-3 and TRBJ2-2; TRBD2 is a possible D gene (6 bases). The CDR3 has 15 amino acids. With 1 base removed from V and 6 bases from J, the gap between germline ends came to 12 bases. Germline assignment: CDR1 SGHTA and CDR2 FQGTGA. DNA of the CDR3: TGTGCCAGCAGCTTAATTTCCGGGAGAGCCGGGGAGCTGTTTTTT. This translates into CASSLISGRAGELFF.